A single sample gave rise to the 2 T cell receptor beta chains below, sequenced in a study of vaccination and CD4 T cells after COVID-19. The treatment is: roughly nine-day PBMC culture with coronavirus spike peptide pools or control peptides (ViraFEST assay). At the Johns Hopkins FTIC core, DNA taken from cultured CD4+ T cells was sequenced by way of the Oncomine TCR Beta short-read assay. TCRdb processed the PCR reads anew with MiXCR; each CDR3 protein has one entry. Of over 10,000 distinct CDR3 sequences listed, roughly 37% are singletons. Their cognate antigens are unknown. Sequencing was carried out using CD4+ T cells from blood, cultured in vitro. Every receptor here comes from a human donor who had recovered from COVID-19.

The chain recombines TRBV5-4 with TRBJ1-2, with D perhaps matching TRBD1 (5 bases). Looked up from germline, CDR1 is SGHNT and CDR2 is YYREEE (reference sequence). V was clipped by 6 bases and J by 3 bases, with 12 bases between them. CDR3 length: 13 residues. CDR3 residues: CASTSQGDYGYTF. CDR3 DNA sequence: TGTGCCAGCACCTCCCAGGGAGACTATGGCTACACCTTC. Combining the CDR3 with reference TRBV5-4 and TRBJ1-2 gives the whole variable domain ETGVTQSPTHLIKTRGQQVTLRCSSQSGHNTVSWYQQALGQGPQFIFQYYREEENGRGNFPPRFSGLQFPNYSSELNVNALELDDSALYLCASTSQGDYGYTFGSGTRLTVV.

In its sample, this clonotype was seen a few times. The V gene is TRBV20-1, the J gene TRBJ2-7, with D perhaps matching TRBD2 (7 bases). V was cut by 0 bases and J by 3 bases, with 15 bases left in between. CDR1 and CDR2 from the germline V gene are DFQATT and SNEGSKA (reference sequence). This CDR3 contains 15 residues. The CDR3 loop reads CSARDVGGGGYEQYF. In DNA form, the CDR3 reads TGCAGTGCTAGAGATGTTGGGGGAGGGGGCTACGAGCAGTACTTC.